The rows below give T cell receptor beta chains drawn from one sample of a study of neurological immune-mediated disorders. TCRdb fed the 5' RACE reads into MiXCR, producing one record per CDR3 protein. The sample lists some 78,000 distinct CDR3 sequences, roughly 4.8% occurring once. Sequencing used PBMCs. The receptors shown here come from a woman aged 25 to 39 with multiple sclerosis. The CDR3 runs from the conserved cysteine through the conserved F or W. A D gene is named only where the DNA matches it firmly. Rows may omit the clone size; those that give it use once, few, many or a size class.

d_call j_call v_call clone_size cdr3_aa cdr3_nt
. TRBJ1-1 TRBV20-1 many CSASLRENTEAFF TGCAGTGCTAGTCTCAGGGAGAACACTGAAGCTTTCTTT
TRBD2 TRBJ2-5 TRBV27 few CARAGGPWQYF TGTGCCAGGGCGGGGGGTCCCTGGCAGTACTTC
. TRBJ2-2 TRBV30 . CAWSVLRFNGELFF TGTGCCTGGAGTGTACTGAGGTTTAACGGGGAGCTGTTTTTT
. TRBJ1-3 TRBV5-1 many CASSLAGSGSSGNTIYF TGCGCCAGCAGCTTGGCGGGCAGCGGGAGCTCTGGAAACACCATATATTTT
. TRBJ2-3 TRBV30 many CAWSAGRTTDTQYF TGTGCCTGGAGTGCGGGGAGAACCACAGATACGCAGTATTTT
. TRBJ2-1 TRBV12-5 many CASGFPGDEQFF TGTGCTAGTGGTTTCCCAGGGGATGAGCAGTTCTTC
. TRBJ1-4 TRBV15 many CATSRDPVMTNEKLFF TGTGCCACCAGCAGAGATCCAGTAATGACTAATGAAAAACTGTTTTTT
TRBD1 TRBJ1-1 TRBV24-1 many CATSDPRQGGAFF TGTGCCACCAGTGACCCCCGACAGGGAGGAGCTTTCTTT
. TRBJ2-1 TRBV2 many CASSERPPEQFF TGTGCCAGCAGTGAACGACCTCCTGAGCAGTTCTTC
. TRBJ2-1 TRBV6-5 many CASSNQGTHTNEQFF TGTGCCAGCAGCAACCAAGGGACGCATACTAATGAGCAGTTCTTC
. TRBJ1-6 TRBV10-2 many CASRRVQISPLHF TGCGCCAGCAGAAGGGTCCAAATTTCACCCCTCCACTTT
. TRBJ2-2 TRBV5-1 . CASSLVQGLSGELFF TGCGCCAGCAGCTTGGTCCAGGGTCTTTCCGGGGAGCTGTTTTTT
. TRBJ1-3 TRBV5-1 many CASRATASPGGNTIYF TGCGCCAGCAGAGCGACGGCTTCACCGGGAGGAAACACCATATATTTT
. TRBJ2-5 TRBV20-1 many CSALTRGTLSLETQYF TGCAGTGCGCTTACCCGGGGCACTTTAAGTCTAGAGACCCAGTACTTC
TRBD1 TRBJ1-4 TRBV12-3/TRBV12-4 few CASRQNTGDEKLFF TGTGCCAGCAGACAGAACACAGGGGACGAAAAACTGTTTTTT
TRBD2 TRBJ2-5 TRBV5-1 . CASSAGTSGRYQETQYF TGCGCCAGCAGCGCCGGGACTAGCGGGCGGTACCAAGAGACCCAGTACTTC
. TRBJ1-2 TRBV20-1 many CSANGGRYGYTF TGCAGTGCCAACGGGGGCCGCTATGGCTACACCTTC
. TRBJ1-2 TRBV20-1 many CSARVTPPINYGYTF TGCAGTGCTAGAGTAACACCACCAATTAACTATGGCTACACCTTC
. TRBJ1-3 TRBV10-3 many CAISAGSGNTIYF TGTGCCATCAGTGCAGGCTCTGGAAACACCATATATTTT
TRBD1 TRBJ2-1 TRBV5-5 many CASSHYWDRGNEQFF TGTGCCAGCAGCCATTACTGGGACAGGGGCAATGAGCAGTTCTTC
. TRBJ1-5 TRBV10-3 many CAISESTPGTFNQPQHF TGTGCCATCAGTGAGTCGACTCCGGGGACCTTCAATCAGCCCCAGCATTTT
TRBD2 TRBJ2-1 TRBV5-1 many CASSLASGNFHNEQFF TGCGCCAGCAGCTTGGCCAGCGGGAACTTCCACAATGAGCAGTTCTTC
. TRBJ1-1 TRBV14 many CASSQQMGLTEAFF TGTGCCAGCAGCCAGCAGATGGGGCTCACTGAAGCTTTCTTT
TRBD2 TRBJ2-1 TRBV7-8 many CASSLSGSRNEQFF TGTGCCAGCAGCCTAAGCGGGAGTCGCAATGAGCAGTTCTTC
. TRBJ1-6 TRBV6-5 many CASSYLTASYNSPLHF TGTGCCAGCAGTTACTTGACGGCCTCCTATAATTCACCCCTCCACTTT
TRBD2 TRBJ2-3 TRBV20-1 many CSARTSGKYLF TGCAGTGCCAGGACTAGCGGAAAGTACCTCTTT
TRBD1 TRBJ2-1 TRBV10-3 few CAISSGTGANEQFF TGTGCCATCAGCTCCGGGACAGGGGCCAATGAGCAGTTCTTC
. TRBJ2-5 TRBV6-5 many CASSGGAKETQYF TGTGCCAGCAGTGGCGGGGCTAAAGAGACCCAGTACTTC
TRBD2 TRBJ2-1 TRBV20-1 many CSARDPTSGSNEQFF TGCAGTGCTAGAGATCCGACTAGCGGGAGTAATGAGCAGTTCTTC
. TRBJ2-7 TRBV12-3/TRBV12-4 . CASSPTNRREQYF TGTGCCAGCAGTCCGACGAATCGACGGGAGCAGTACTTC
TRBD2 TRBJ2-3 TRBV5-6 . CASSSLAGGQTDTQYF TGTGCCAGCAGCTCCCTAGCGGGAGGGCAGACAGATACGCAGTATTTT
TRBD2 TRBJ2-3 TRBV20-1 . CSAPRTSGGGFSTDTQYF TGCAGTGCTCCCCGGACTAGCGGGGGGGGATTTAGCACAGATACGCAGTATTTT
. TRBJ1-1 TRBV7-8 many CASSLARNTEAFF TGTGCCAGCAGCTTAGCCCGGAACACTGAAGCTTTCTTT
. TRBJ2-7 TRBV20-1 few CSATTGNYEQYF TGCAGTGCTACTACAGGCAACTACGAGCAGTACTTC
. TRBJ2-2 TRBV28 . CASSDREGTGELFF TGTGCCAGCAGTGACAGGGAGGGCACCGGGGAGCTGTTTTTT
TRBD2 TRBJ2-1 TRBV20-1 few CSAASGRATYNEQFF TGCAGTGCAGCTAGCGGGAGGGCAACGTACAATGAGCAGTTCTTC
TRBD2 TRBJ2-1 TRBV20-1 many CSARDPGGARSGRRSYNEQFF TGCAGTGCTAGAGATCCGGGGGGGGCGCGAAGCGGCAGACGCTCCTACAATGAGCAGTTCTTC
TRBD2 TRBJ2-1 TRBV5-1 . CASSSAGGPEQFF TGCGCCAGCAGCTCGGCGGGAGGACCAGAGCAGTTCTTC
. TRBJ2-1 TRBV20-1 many CSARGAYNEQFF TGCAGTGCTAGAGGCGCCTACAATGAGCAGTTCTTC
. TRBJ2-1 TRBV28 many CASSFRAAVGHEQFF TGTGCCAGCAGTTTCAGGGCGGCGGTCGGACATGAGCAGTTCTTC
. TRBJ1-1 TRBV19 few CASSMQGETEAFF TGTGCCAGTAGTATGCAGGGTGAGACTGAAGCTTTCTTT
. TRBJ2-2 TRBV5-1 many CASSSGDFGTGELFF TGCGCCAGCAGCTCGGGAGATTTTGGGACCGGGGAGCTGTTTTTT